The clone carrying this T cell receptor (beta chain) was recorded once. Its specificity is unknown. Produced via immunoSEQ multiplex PCR; TCRdb's table is partial and in-frame only. Of approximately 22,000 clones listed, over 70% are singletons. The sample originates from a study of PD-1 blockade in classical Hodgkin lymphoma. Points from the study as a whole: The study reported lower baseline TCR diversity in newly diagnosed patients than in healthy donors. Similar baseline diversity was found in complete responders and newly diagnosed patients.

The junction had 4 bases not matched to a gene; V was cut back by 5 bases and J by 1 base. The CDR3 has 15 amino acids. The germline V gene encodes CDR1 WNHNN and CDR2 SYGVQD (reference sequence). The time point: cycle 4 day 1 (C4D1), after more than five weeks of nivolumab. Every patient experienced relapse after autologous stem cell transplantation, and brentuximab vedotin exposure varied. V usage is TRBV10-1 and J usage is TRBJ2-2; 7 positions agree with TRBD1. The sample in question was peripheral blood mononuclear cells (PBMCs), obtained before the fourth cycle of nivolumab. This receptor was obtained from a human donor with classical Hodgkin lymphoma. The CDR3 sequence is CASSSGTENTGELFF. The CDR3 nucleotides read TGCGCCAGCAGTTCCGGGACAGAGAACACCGGGGAGCTGTTTTTT.